The rows below give T cell receptor beta chains drawn from one sample of a study of T cells after yellow fever vaccination. TCRdb re-analysed the 5' RACE reads in MiXCR, keeping a single row per CDR3 protein. The table shows around 500,000 distinct CDR3 sequences, with around a fifth occurring only once. The material sequenced was PBMCs, taken roughly 20 days after the first yellow fever vaccination. The receptors here all came from a man younger than 30 who received the YFV17D yellow fever vaccine. Each CDR3 is given with its conserved first and last residue. A D gene is named only where the DNA matches it firmly. Clone size is stated in some rows and not others, as once, few, many or a class when expanded.

.	.	TRBV12-3/TRBV12-4	TRBJ2-3	CASSWERSTDTQYF	TGTGCCAGCAGTTGGGAGAGAAGCACAGATACGCAGTATTTT
TRBD2	many	TRBV5-1	TRBJ2-3	CASSSGNLAGVGDTQYF	TGCGCCAGCAGCTCCGGAAACCTAGCGGGGGTCGGAGATACGCAGTATTTT
.	.	TRBV6-2/TRBV6-3	TRBJ1-5	CASSYPNGGDQPQHF	TGTGCCAGCAGTTACCCGAATGGGGGCGATCAGCCCCAGCATTTT
TRBD1	.	TRBV28	TRBJ1-5	CASTDRGRLTQPQHF	TGTGCCAGCACCGACAGGGGGCGGTTGACTCAGCCCCAGCATTTT
TRBD2	few	TRBV5-1	TRBJ2-3	CATSTSGASTDTQYF	TGCGCCACCTCGACTAGCGGGGCCAGCACAGATACGCAGTATTTT
.	few	TRBV7-3	TRBJ1-1	CASSSITQGEAFF	TGTGCCAGCAGCTCAATTACTCAGGGTGAAGCTTTCTTT
TRBD1	few	TRBV5-6	TRBJ1-5	CASSTLGQGDQPQHF	TGTGCCAGCAGCACCCTTGGACAGGGAGATCAGCCCCAGCATTTT
TRBD1	.	TRBV19	TRBJ1-5	CASMALTRGDNQPQHF	TGTGCCAGTATGGCTTTGACCAGGGGGGACAATCAGCCCCAGCATTTT
TRBD2	.	TRBV6-1	TRBJ2-6	CASSRTSAGANVLTF	TGTGCCAGCAGTCGAACTAGCGCCGGGGCCAACGTCCTGACTTTC
.	few	TRBV7-3	TRBJ2-3	CASSLTSGAKDTQYF	TGTGCCAGCAGCTTAACCTCGGGGGCCAAAGATACGCAGTATTTT
TRBD1	.	TRBV12-3/TRBV12-4	TRBJ2-2	CASTFGQGGPTGELFF	TGTGCCAGCACCTTTGGACAGGGTGGACCCACCGGGGAGCTGTTTTTT
.	.	TRBV6-5	TRBJ2-5	CASGEGTQYF	TGTGCCAGCGGTGAAGGGACCCAGTACTTC
.	few	TRBV7-9	TRBJ1-1	CASSLMRSTEAFF	TGTGCCAGCAGCTTAATGAGAAGCACTGAAGCTTTCTTT
.	.	TRBV5-4	TRBJ1-2	CASSLNRNDGYTF	TGTGCCAGCAGCTTGAACAGGAATGATGGCTACACCTTC
.	.	TRBV5-1	TRBJ1-1	CASSLEYERTEAFF	TGCGCCAGCAGCTTGGAGTACGAGAGGACTGAAGCTTTCTTT
.	.	TRBV20-1	TRBJ2-5	CSGGADQETQYF	TGCAGTGGGGGAGCGGATCAAGAGACCCAGTACTTC
.	once	TRBV29-1	TRBJ1-1	CSVEVDDPMNTEAFF	TGCAGCGTTGAAGTGGACGATCCGATGAACACTGAAGCTTTCTTT
.	few	TRBV6-2/TRBV6-3	TRBJ2-2	CASTGAPRTNTGELFF	TGTGCCAGCACGGGGGCCCCACGAACGAACACCGGGGAGCTGTTTTTT
TRBD2	.	TRBV6-5	TRBJ2-3	CASSSRSGGAWGTETQYF	TGTGCCAGCAGTTCCAGAAGCGGGGGGGCTTGGGGAACAGAGACGCAGTATTTT
TRBD2	.	TRBV6-1	TRBJ2-7	CASSPTSGVLWYEQYF	TGTGCCAGCAGTCCTACAAGCGGGGTGCTGTGGTACGAGCAGTACTTC
.	few	TRBV6-5	TRBJ1-1	CASSRRTLNTEAFF	TGTGCCAGCAGTCGACGGACTCTGAACACTGAAGCTTTCTTT
.	few	TRBV2	TRBJ2-3	CASEEGGEEDTQYF	TGTGCCAGCGAGGAGGGGGGGGAGGAAGATACGCAGTATTTT
.	.	TRBV5-1	TRBJ2-1	CASSLGTAKNEQFF	TGCGCCAGCAGCTTGGGGACGGCCAAAAATGAGCAGTTCTTC
.	few	TRBV7-2	TRBJ1-2	CASSLGGLYGYTF	TGTGCCAGCAGCTTAGGAGGACTTTATGGCTACACCTTC
.	.	TRBV2	TRBJ1-1	CASMSGTFRPWGAFF	TGTGCCAGCATGTCTGGGACCTTCCGCCCCTGGGGAGCTTTCTTT
.	.	TRBV28	TRBJ2-2	CASSFLGLNTGELFF	TGTGCCAGCAGTTTCCTGGGACTGAACACCGGGGAGCTGTTTTTT
.	.	TRBV24-1	TRBJ1-1	CATLSSGGTEAFF	TGTGCCACCTTATCCAGCGGGGGGACTGAAGCTTTCTTT
.	few	TRBV20-1	TRBJ2-3	CSARIQTDTQYF	TGCAGTGCAAGAATACAGACAGATACGCAGTATTTT
.	.	TRBV14	TRBJ2-6	CASQLASGANVLTF	TGTGCCAGCCAACTGGCCTCTGGGGCCAACGTCCTGACTTTC
.	.	TRBV5-4	TRBJ2-2	CASSPQGSARDTGELFF	TGTGCCAGCAGCCCACAGGGTTCTGCTCGGGACACCGGGGAGCTGTTTTTT
.	.	TRBV18	TRBJ2-4	CASSPSSPTAGNIQYF	TGTGCCAGCTCACCAAGCTCGCCAACAGCAGGAAACATTCAGTACTTC
.	few	TRBV5-1	TRBJ2-1	CASSLGLAHDEQFF	TGCGCCAGCAGCTTGGGCCTAGCTCACGATGAGCAGTTCTTC
.	many	TRBV20-1	TRBJ2-7	CSAREDFHEQYF	TGCAGTGCTAGAGAGGACTTCCACGAGCAGTACTTC
TRBD1	few	TRBV12-5	TRBJ2-7	CASGTGTGFPEQYF	TGTGCTAGTGGGACCGGGACAGGGTTCCCCGAGCAGTACTTC
.	.	TRBV12-3/TRBV12-4	TRBJ2-4	CASSSPGSIPYF	TGTGCCAGCAGTTCCCCCGGCAGTATACCGTACTTC
.	.	TRBV30	TRBJ2-5	CASGMETQYF	TGTGCCTCGGGGATGGAGACCCAGTACTTC
.	.	TRBV7-6	TRBJ2-4	CASSNHYSIAKNIQYF	TGTGCCAGCAGCAACCATTACAGTATAGCCAAAAACATTCAGTACTTC
.	.	TRBV4-3	TRBJ2-7	CASSRGHTDEQYF	TGCGCCAGCAGCCGGGGACACACCGACGAGCAGTACTTC
.	.	TRBV4-3	TRBJ2-1	CASSQESRYSYNEQFF	TGCGCCAGCAGCCAAGAATCGCGGTACTCCTACAATGAGCAGTTCTTC
.	few	TRBV6-1	TRBJ2-7	CASSVQASSYEQYF	TGTGCCAGCAGTGTGCAGGCCAGCTCCTACGAGCAGTACTTC
TRBD1	few	TRBV20-1	TRBJ2-7	CSAQTGNYEQYF	TGCAGTGCCCAGACAGGGAACTACGAGCAGTACTTC
.	many	TRBV7-2	TRBJ2-3	CASSLRASTDTQYF	TGTGCCAGCAGCTTACGGGCTTCCACAGATACGCAGTATTTT
.	few	TRBV7-3	TRBJ2-5	CASRSGVGETQYF	TGTGCCAGCAGGTCCGGGGTGGGAGAGACCCAGTACTTC
.	.	TRBV20-1	TRBJ1-1	CSARVTGVSAFF	TGCAGTGCTAGGGTAACGGGGGTAAGCGCTTTCTTT
.	.	TRBV4-3	TRBJ2-3	CASSHGGPRTDTQYF	TGCGCCAGCAGCCATGGAGGACCTCGCACAGATACGCAGTATTTT
TRBD2	few	TRBV7-3	TRBJ2-1	CASSLSGLAGHNEQFF	TGTGCCAGCAGCTTATCGGGACTAGCTGGCCACAATGAGCAGTTCTTC
TRBD1	few	TRBV5-1	TRBJ1-6	CASSTGTAESSYNSPLHF	TGCGCCAGCAGCACCGGGACAGCGGAGAGCTCCTATAATTCACCCCTCCACTTT
.	few	TRBV11-2	TRBJ2-7	CASSLWQQAYEQYF	TGTGCCAGCAGCTTATGGCAACAGGCCTACGAGCAGTACTTC
.	.	TRBV5-1	TRBJ1-2	CASTGGTGYTF	TGCGCCAGCACTGGCGGGACCGGCTACACCTTC
.	many	TRBV7-2	TRBJ2-3	CASGRGIDRRTDTQYF	TGTGCCAGCGGAAGAGGGATCGACCGGAGGACAGATACGCAGTATTTT
.	.	TRBV6-5	TRBJ1-2	CASSYSAPSYGYTF	TGTGCCAGCAGTTACTCGGCGCCAAGCTATGGCTACACCTTC